These 25 T cell receptor beta chains came from one sample sequenced in a study of cytomegalovirus exposure and HLA in healthy donors. The PCR made use of 60 Vbeta and 13 Jbeta primers. Assay: immunoSEQ multiplex PCR; the TCRdb copy retains only in-frame clones and omits some. The sample shows more than 60,000 clones, roughly 80% of them seen only once. Sequencing was done on a sample of PBMCs. The receptors were gathered from a male donor in good health and CMV-seropositive.

The V gene is TRBV10-3, the J gene TRBJ1-3; D perhaps matches TRBD1 (5 bases). The CDR3 is made up of 15 amino acids. The germline V gene encodes CDR1 ENHRY and CDR2 SYGVKD. The V and J ends lost 11 bases and 0 bases respectively, with 17 bases between them. As DNA, the CDR3 is TGTGCCTTATGGACACATTCTAACTCTGGAAACACCATATATTTT. This gives the protein CALWTHSNSGNTIYF.

The V and J genes are TRBV7-3 and TRBJ1-2; 10 nucleotides align to TRBD1. CDR1 is SGHTA and CDR2 is FQGTGA in the germline V gene. Losses at the gene ends were 5 bases for V and 3 bases for J; bases not matched to a gene: 3. This CDR3 is built from 14 residues. CDR3 sequence reads: CASSRGTGDYGYTF. CDR3 sequence (DNA): TGTGCCAGCAGCCGCGGGACAGGGGACTATGGCTACACCTTC.

The J gene is TRBJ1-2, the V gene TRBV6-5; unclear D gene. Trimming left V 2 bases short and J 4 bases short, with 5 bases between. The CDR3 has 12 residues. CDR1 and CDR2 from the germline V gene are MNHEY and SVGAGI. Written as DNA, the CDR3 is TGTGCCAGCAGTTACAACTCCTATGGCTACACCTTC. Translation: CASSYNSYGYTF.

A few counts support this clone. This chain uses TRBV2 with TRBJ2-3; TRBD2 agrees at 14 bases. The V gene's germline CDR1 is SNHLY and CDR2 FYNNEI. J lost 2 bases, V lost 5 bases, and 12 bases had no gene match. The CDR3 extends over 19 amino acids. The CDR3 protein is CASSTGTSGGLIFTDTQYF. The CDR3 nucleotides read TGTGCCAGCAGTACTGGGACTAGCGGGGGCCTGATATTCACAGATACGCAGTATTTT.

This chain uses TRBV9 with TRBJ2-3; TRBD2 is a possible D gene (7 bases). The CDR3 totals 16 residues. Germline V gene sequence: CDR1 SGDLS, CDR2 YYNGEE. Trimming removed 4 bases at V and 5 bases at J, with 20 bases between. The DNA for the CDR3 is TGTGCCAGCAGCCCCGCCGGGGGGCCCGCGGGAGATACGCAGTATTTT. Encoded protein: CASSPAGGPAGDTQYF.

The V call is TRBV7-9, the J call TRBJ1-1; 7 bases agree with TRBD1. The germline gives CDR1 SEHNR, CDR2 FQNEAQ (reference sequence). The J segment lost 3 bases and the V segment lost 5 bases, leaving 6 bases of the junction unmatched. This CDR3 contains 14 residues. The DNA for the CDR3 is TGTGCCAGCAGCCCGACAGGGAGTGACACTGAAGCTTTCTTT. This codes for CASSPTGSDTEAFF.

The J gene is TRBJ2-1, the V gene TRBV4-1; 14 bases line up with TRBD2. The trim removed 4 bases at V and 6 bases at J, leaving 2 bases unmatched. CDR3 size: 15 residues. CDR1 is MGHRA and CDR2 is YSYEKL in the germline V gene. The chain's CDR3 is CASSPTSGGANEQFF. Here the CDR3 DNA reads TGCGCCAGCAGCCCGACTAGCGGGGGGGCCAATGAGCAGTTCTTC.

This clone came up once. This rearrangement joins TRBV6-1 to TRBJ2-7; 8 bases fit TRBD2. Unmatched junction bases numbered 8, after V lost 2 bases and J lost 2 bases. CDR3 size: 16 residues. Germline CDR1 and CDR2: MNHNS and SASEGT. CDR3 DNA sequence: TGTGCCAGCAGTGAAAATTCCTTAGCGGGGACCTACGAGCAGTACTTC. Amino acids: CASSENSLAGTYEQYF.

The chain carries TRBV25-1 and TRBJ2-5, with 10 bases identical to TRBD2. The DNA end favors TRBJ2-7, so the J call may be wrong. Per germline, CDR1 MGHDK and CDR2 SYGVNS. The CDR3 extends over 18 amino acids. CDR3 protein: CASSDPAPSGGNSYEQYF. As DNA, the CDR3 is TGTGCCAGCAGTGATCCAGCTCCTAGCGGGGGAAACTCCTACGAGCAGTACTTC.

The chain joins TRBV9 to TRBJ2-1, with D unclear. V was trimmed by 4 bases and J by 5 bases, leaving 19 bases between them. Looked up from germline, CDR1 is SGDLS and CDR2 is YYNGEE. The CDR3 is made up of 16 amino acids. As DNA, the CDR3 is TGTGCCAGCAGCTCAAAGGCGGCCCGCGGTGACAATGAGCAGTTCTTC. Encoded protein: CASSSKAARGDNEQFF.

The rearrangement links TRBV6-6 to TRBJ2-5; TRBD2 agrees at 11 bases. Germline V CDR1 and CDR2: MNHNY, SVGAGI (reference sequence). V lost 6 bases and J lost 5; bases outside the gene matches: 11. The CDR3 runs to 16 residues. The CDR3 nucleotides are TGTGCCAGCAGGGCCGGGACTAGCGGACCCAGGGAGACCCAGTACTTC. It yields the protein CASRAGTSGPRETQYF.

Written as DNA, the CDR3 is TGTGCCTGGAGCGCCCTTGGTGGGACTGGACCCTCCTACGAGCAGTACTTC. This sequence encodes CAWSALGGTGPSYEQYF. The genes are TRBV30 and TRBJ2-7; D possibly corresponds to TRBD2 (6 bases). V was shortened by 3 bases and J by 0 bases, with 21 bases between the two germline ends. In germline, CDR1 is GTSNPN, CDR2 SVGIG (reference sequence). The CDR3 is made up of 17 amino acids.

In its sample, this clone was seen a few times. The genes are TRBV4-2 and TRBJ2-3; 10 bases line up with TRBD1. Germline-derived CDR1 and CDR2 are LGHNA and YNFKEQ. V shed 3 bases, J shed 4 bases, and the junction held 4 bases outside the gene matches. There are 15 residues in the CDR3. The CDR3: CASSHGTGDADTQYF. The DNA of the CDR3 is TGTGCCAGCAGCCACGGGACAGGGGACGCAGATACGCAGTATTTT.

This chain connects TRBV28 to TRBJ1-6; 8 bases agree with TRBD1. The CDR3 contains 16 residues. CDR1 MDHEN and CDR2 SYDVKM come from the germline V gene. The ends lost 5 bases at V and 7 bases at J; junction bases unmatched: 10. The CDR3 DNA reads TGTGCCAGCAGTAATAGATTAACAGGGGGGAATTCACCCCTCCACTTT. Translation gives CASSNRLTGGNSPLHF.

This clone was detected once. This rearrangement joins TRBV10-3 to TRBJ2-5; 7 bases are shared with TRBD1. V shed 6 bases and J 4 bases; nucleotides not matched to a gene: 11. The V gene's germline CDR1 is ENHRY and CDR2 SYGVKD. The CDR3 covers 15 residues. Here the CDR3 reads CAISQGVLRRETQYF. The CDR3 DNA reads as TGTGCCATCAGCCAGGGGGTACTGAGGCGAGAGACCCAGTACTTC.

V usage is TRBV6-5 and J usage is TRBJ2-1; 7 bases are shared with TRBD2. This CDR3 spans 15 amino acids. Germline CDR1 and CDR2: MNHEY and SVGAGI. J lost 6 bases, V lost 5 bases, and 10 bases had no gene match. CDR3 bases: TGTGCCAGCAGTCCCCGAGGCGGGGGTACCAATGAGCAGTTCTTC. It yields the protein CASSPRGGGTNEQFF.

The rearrangement links TRBV7-9 to TRBJ2-7; TRBD2 agrees at 10 bases. V lost 2 bases to trimming and J lost 4 bases; unmatched junction nucleotides: 5. Germline V gives CDR1 SEHNR, CDR2 FQNEAQ (reference sequence). The CDR3 has 15 residues. As DNA, the CDR3 is TGTGCCAGCAGCTTAAGTAGCGGGGGGATTTACGAGCAGTACTTC. This gives the protein CASSLSSGGIYEQYF.

There are a few counts of this clone. The V and J genes are TRBV7-2 and TRBJ1-2; 7 nucleotides align to TRBD1. The CDR3 is 15 amino acids. The junction had 12 bases not matched to a gene; V was cut back by 4 bases and J by 7 bases. Looked up from germline, CDR1 is SGHTA and CDR2 is FQGNSA. The CDR3 coding sequence is TGTGCCAGCAGCTCGCCGACAGGGAAGGTATTTGGCTACACCTTC. It codes for CASSSPTGKVFGYTF.

This CDR3 reads CASSIRAGNSRDQPQHF. CDR3 bases: TGTGCCAGTAGTATCAGGGCAGGGAATAGTCGGGATCAGCCCCAGCATTTT. The gene calls are TRBV19 and TRBJ1-5; a possible D gene is TRBD1 (5 bases). V gave up 3 bases and J gave up 5 bases, with 20 bases separating them. This CDR3 has 17 amino acids. The germline CDR1 and CDR2 sequences are LNHDA and SQIVND (reference sequence).

CDR3 sequence: CASKADRGSNYEQYF. The CDR3, as DNA: TGTGCCAGCAAAGCCGACAGGGGAAGTAATTACGAGCAGTACTTC. The rearrangement uses TRBV2 and TRBJ2-7, with 8 bases lining up with TRBD1. This CDR3 is 15 amino acids long. Germline-derived CDR1 and CDR2 are SNHLY and FYNNEI. Trimming removed 7 bases from V and 4 bases from J; junction bases left unmatched: 12.

This sequence joins TRBV30 and TRBJ2-7; tentatively, D is TRBD1 (6 bases). Per the germline V gene, CDR1 is GTSNPN and CDR2 is SVGIG (reference sequence). Trimming took off 2 bases at V and 3 bases at J, with 26 bases between the two ends. The CDR3 contains 18 residues. CDR3 region: CAWSFQGIGQQNYYEQYF. The CDR3 region has the DNA TGTGCCTGGAGTTTTCAGGGGATCGGACAGCAGAACTACTACGAGCAGTACTTC.

The rearrangement links TRBV27 to TRBJ2-7, with 8 bases lining up with TRBD1. The CDR3 covers 14 residues. Trimming at V came to 4 bases and at J to 5 bases, leaving 7 bases not matched to a gene. CDR1 is MNHEY, CDR2 SMNVEV, per germline (reference sequence). As DNA, the CDR3 is TGTGCCAGCAGTTGGGCAGGGGGCCCCCACGAGCAGTACTTC. This codes for CASSWAGGPHEQYF.

The chain is built from TRBV27 and TRBJ2-7; TRBD1 matches at 9 bases. The J segment lost 2 bases and the V segment lost 5 bases, leaving 4 bases of the junction unmatched. This CDR3 has 14 residues. Germline V gene sequence: CDR1 MNHEY, CDR2 SMNVEV (reference sequence). The CDR3 reads CASSGTGTAYEQYF. The DNA of the CDR3 is TGTGCCAGCAGTGGGACAGGGACAGCCTACGAGCAGTACTTC.

This chain joins TRBV7-3 and TRBJ1-4, with D possibly TRBD1 on 5 matching bases. The CDR3 totals 15 residues. Germline V CDR1 and CDR2: SGHTA, FQGTGA. The ends were cut back, 5 bases at V and 0 bases at J, with 10 bases in the middle. The CDR3 region is CASSRTGATNEKLFF. The CDR3 DNA follows: TGTGCCAGCAGCCGCACAGGAGCAACTAATGAAAAACTGTTTTTT.

The chain uses TRBV7-2 and TRBJ1-1; the match to TRBD1 covers 8 bases. This CDR3 has 16 amino acids. CDR1 SGHTA and CDR2 FQGNSA come from the germline V gene. V was clipped by 1 base and J by 2 bases; unmatched bases: 6. CDR3 bases: TGTGCCAGCAGCTTAGGACAGGGGAGCAGAAACACTGAAGCTTTCTTT. Residues: CASSLGQGSRNTEAFF.